Listed here is a single TCR beta chain. This sample is part of a study of OX40 agonist ivuxolimab in advanced cancers. Data came from immunoSEQ multiplex PCR; TCRdb stores just in-frame clones and leaves some out. Seen here are 70,000 to 95,000 clones, over 75% observed once, and the top ten hold around 4.1%. CDR1 and CDR2 (germline): SNHLY, FYNNEI. After removal of 5 bases from V and 6 bases from J, the junction contained 5 bases not matched to a gene. CDR3 length equals 13 residues. The receptor comes from an adult with an advanced solid tumor such as melanoma, head and neck, liver or kidney cancer. Sequenced here: CD4+ or CD8+ T cells sorted from blood, sampled in a trial of the OX40 agonist ivuxolimab. This chain connects TRBV2 to TRBJ1-2, with TRBD1 identical over 8 bases. Here the CDR3 DNA reads TGTGCCAGCAGTCTACAGGGGGTGGATGGCTACACCTTC. Its protein product is CASSLQGVDGYTF.